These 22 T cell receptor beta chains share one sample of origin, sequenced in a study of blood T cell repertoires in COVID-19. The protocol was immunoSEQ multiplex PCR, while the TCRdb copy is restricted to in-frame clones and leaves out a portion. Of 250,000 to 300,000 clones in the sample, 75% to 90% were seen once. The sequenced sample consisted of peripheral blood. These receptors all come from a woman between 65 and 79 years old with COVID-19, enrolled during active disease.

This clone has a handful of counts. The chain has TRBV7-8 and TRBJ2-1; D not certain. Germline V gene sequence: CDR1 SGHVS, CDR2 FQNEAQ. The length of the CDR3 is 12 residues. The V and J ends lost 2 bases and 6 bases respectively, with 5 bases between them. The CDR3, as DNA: TGTGCCAGCAGCTTAACGGGCAATGAGCAGTTCTTC. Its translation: CASSLTGNEQFF.

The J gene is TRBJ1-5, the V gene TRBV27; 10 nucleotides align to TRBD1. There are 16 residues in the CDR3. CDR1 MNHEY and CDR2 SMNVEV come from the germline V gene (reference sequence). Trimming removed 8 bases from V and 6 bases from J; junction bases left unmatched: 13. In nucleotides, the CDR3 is TGTGCCAGCGGAAAGCCGGGACAGGGGATGAGTCAGCCCCAGCATTTT. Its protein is CASGKPGQGMSQPQHF.

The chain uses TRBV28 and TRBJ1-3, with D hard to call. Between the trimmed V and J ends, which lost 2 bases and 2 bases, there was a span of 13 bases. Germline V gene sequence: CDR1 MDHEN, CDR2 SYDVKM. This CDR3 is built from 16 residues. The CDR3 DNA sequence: TGTGCCAGCAGTTTAGACTTGGCCGAGACTGGAAACACCATATATTTT. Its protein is CASSLDLAETGNTIYF.

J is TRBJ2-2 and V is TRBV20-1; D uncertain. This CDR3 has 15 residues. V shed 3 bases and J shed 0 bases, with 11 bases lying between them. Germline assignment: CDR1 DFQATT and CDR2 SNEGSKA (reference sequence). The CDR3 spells CSASNARTNTGELFF. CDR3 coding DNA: TGCAGTGCTAGTAATGCCAGAACGAACACCGGGGAGCTGTTTTTT.

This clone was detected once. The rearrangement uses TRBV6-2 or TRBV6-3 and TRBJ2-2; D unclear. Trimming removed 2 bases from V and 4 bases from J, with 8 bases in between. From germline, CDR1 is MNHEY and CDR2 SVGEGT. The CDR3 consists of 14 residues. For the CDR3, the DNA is TGTGCCAGCAGTTACGGTGTGGCCACCGGGGAGCTGTTTTTT. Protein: CASSYGVATGELFF.

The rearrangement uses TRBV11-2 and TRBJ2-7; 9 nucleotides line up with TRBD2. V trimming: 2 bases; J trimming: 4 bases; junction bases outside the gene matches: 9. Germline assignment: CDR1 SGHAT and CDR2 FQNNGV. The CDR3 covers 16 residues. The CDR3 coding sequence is TGTGCCAGCAGCTTAAGGAAGGGACTAGCAGGGTACGAGCAGTACTTC. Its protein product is CASSLRKGLAGYEQYF.

The CDR3 DNA follows: TGCGCCAGCACAGGGGTGGGCTATGGCTACACCTTC. It translates to CASTGVGYGYTF. The chain carries TRBV5-1 and TRBJ1-2; D may be TRBD1 (6 bases). CDR3 length: 12 amino acids. V was cut by 6 bases and J by 4 bases, with 10 bases left in between. Germline V lookup: CDR1 SGHRS, CDR2 YFSETQ. The entire variable domain, with the rest obtained from reference TRBV5-1 and TRBJ1-2, is as follows: KAGVTQTPRYLIKTRGQQVTLSCSPISGHRSVSWYQQTPGQGLQFLFEYFSETQRNKGNFPGRFSGRQFSNSRSEMNVSTLELGDSALYLCASTGVGYGYTFGSGTRLTVV.

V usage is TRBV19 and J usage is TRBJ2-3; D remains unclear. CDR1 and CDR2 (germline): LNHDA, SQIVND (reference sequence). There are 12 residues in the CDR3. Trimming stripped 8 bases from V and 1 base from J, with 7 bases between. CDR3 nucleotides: TGTGCCAGTCGGGTTGGCACAGATACGCAGTATTTT. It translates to CASRVGTDTQYF. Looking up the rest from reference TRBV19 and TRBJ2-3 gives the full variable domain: DGGITQSPKYLFRKEGQNVTLSCEQNLNHDAMYWYRQDPGQGLRLIYYSQIVNDFQKGDIAEGYSVSREKKESFPLTVTSAQKNPTAFYLCASRVGTDTQYFGPGTRLTVL.

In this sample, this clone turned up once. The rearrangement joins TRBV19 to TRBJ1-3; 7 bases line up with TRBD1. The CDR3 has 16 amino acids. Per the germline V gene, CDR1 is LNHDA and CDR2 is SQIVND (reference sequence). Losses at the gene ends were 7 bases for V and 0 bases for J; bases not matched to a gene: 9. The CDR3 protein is CASKLNRGPSGNTIYF. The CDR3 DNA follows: TGTGCCAGTAAACTCAACAGGGGCCCCTCTGGAAACACCATATATTTT.

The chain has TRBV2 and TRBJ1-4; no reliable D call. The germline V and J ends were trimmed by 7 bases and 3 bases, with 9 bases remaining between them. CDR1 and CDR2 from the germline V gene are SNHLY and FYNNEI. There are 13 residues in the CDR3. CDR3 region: CASIRDANEKLFF. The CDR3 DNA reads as TGTGCCAGCATACGGGATGCTAATGAAAAACTGTTTTTT.

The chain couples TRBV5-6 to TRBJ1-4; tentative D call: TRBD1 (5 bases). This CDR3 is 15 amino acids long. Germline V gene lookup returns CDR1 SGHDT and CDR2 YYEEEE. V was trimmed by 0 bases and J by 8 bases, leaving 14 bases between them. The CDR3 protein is CASSLVGRVEEKLFF. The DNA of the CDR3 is TGTGCCAGCAGCTTGGTAGGCAGGGTAGAGGAAAAACTGTTTTTT.

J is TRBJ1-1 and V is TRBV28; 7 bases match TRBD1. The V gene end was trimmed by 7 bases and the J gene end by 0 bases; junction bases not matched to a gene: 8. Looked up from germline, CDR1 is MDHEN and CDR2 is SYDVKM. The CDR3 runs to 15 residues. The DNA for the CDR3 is TGTGCCAGCAAACTCGCCAGGGGGATGAACACTGAAGCTTTCTTT. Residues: CASKLARGMNTEAFF.

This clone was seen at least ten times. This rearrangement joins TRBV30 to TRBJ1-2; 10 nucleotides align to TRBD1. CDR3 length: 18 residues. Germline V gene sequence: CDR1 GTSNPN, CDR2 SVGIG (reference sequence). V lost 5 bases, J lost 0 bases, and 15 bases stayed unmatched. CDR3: CAWEKIRDRGASNYGYTF. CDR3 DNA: TGTGCCTGGGAAAAGATCCGGGACAGGGGCGCCTCTAACTATGGCTACACCTTC.

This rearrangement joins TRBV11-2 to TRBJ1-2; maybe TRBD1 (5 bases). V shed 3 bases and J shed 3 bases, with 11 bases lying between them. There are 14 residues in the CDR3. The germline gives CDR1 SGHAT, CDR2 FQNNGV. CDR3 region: CASSFVGHYYGYTF. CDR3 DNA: TGTGCCAGCAGCTTTGTTGGACACTACTATGGCTACACCTTC.

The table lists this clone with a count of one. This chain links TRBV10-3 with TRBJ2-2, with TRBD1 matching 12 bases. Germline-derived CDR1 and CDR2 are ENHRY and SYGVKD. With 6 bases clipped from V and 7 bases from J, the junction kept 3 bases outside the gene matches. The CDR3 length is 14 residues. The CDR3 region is CAIRGQGANGELFF. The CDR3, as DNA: TGTGCCATCAGGGGACAGGGGGCGAACGGGGAGCTGTTTTTT.

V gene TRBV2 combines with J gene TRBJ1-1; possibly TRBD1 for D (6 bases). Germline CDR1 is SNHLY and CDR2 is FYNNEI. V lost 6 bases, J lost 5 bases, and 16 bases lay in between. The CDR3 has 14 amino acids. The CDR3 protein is CASSLQGEGTEAFF. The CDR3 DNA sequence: TGTGCCAGCAGCTTACAGGGAGAGGGAACTGAAGCTTTCTTT.

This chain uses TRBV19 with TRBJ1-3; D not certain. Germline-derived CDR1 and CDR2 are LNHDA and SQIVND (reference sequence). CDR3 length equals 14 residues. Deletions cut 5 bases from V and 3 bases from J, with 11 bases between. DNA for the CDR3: TGTGCCAGTAGTCTACGGGAAAGTGGAAACACCATATATTTT. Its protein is CASSLRESGNTIYF.

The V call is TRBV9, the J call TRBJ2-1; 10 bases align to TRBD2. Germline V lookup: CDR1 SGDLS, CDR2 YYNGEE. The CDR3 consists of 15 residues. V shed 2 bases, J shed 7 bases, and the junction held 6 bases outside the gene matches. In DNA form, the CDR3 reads TGTGCCAGCAGCGTTTCTAGCGGGAGAGTGAATGAGCAGTTCTTC. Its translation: CASSVSSGRVNEQFF.

The CDR3 loop is CSASGGVMNEQFF. In DNA form, the CDR3 reads TGCAGTGCTAGTGGGGGGGTCATGAATGAGCAGTTCTTC. The chain carries TRBV20-1 and TRBJ2-1; TRBD2 aligns across 7 bases. This CDR3 has 13 residues. V gave up 3 bases and J gave up 7 bases; unmatched junction bases: 6. Germline CDR1 reads DFQATT; CDR2 reads SNEGSKA (reference sequence).

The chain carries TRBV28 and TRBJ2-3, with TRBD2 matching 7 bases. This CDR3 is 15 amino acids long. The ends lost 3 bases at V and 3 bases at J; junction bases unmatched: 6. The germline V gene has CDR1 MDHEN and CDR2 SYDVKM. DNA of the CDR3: TGTGCCAGCAGTTTGGGCGGGAGAGTAACAGATACGCAGTATTTT. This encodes CASSLGGRVTDTQYF.

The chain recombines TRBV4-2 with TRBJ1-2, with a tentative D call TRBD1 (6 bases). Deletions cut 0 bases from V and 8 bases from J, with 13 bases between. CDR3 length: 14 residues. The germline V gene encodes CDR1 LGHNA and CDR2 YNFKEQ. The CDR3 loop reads CASSQEPQGMGYTF. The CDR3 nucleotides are TGTGCCAGCAGCCAAGAGCCCCAGGGGATGGGCTACACCTTC.

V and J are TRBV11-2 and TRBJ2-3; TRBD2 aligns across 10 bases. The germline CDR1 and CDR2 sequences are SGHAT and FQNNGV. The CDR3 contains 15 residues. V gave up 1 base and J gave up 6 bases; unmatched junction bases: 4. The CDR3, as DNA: TGTGCCAGCAGCTTAGTCACTAGCGGGAAGGATACGCAGTATTTT. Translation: CASSLVTSGKDTQYF.